Included here is one TCR beta chain sequence, with context. CDR1 SSHAT and CDR2 FNYEAQ come from the germline V gene (reference sequence). Trimming shortened V by 5 bases and J by 0 bases, and 14 bases separated the two germline ends. The CDR3 totals 16 residues. This entry is derived from a study of blood T cell repertoires in COVID-19. Only in-frame clones appear in the TCRdb table, and some are missing; sequencing was by immunoSEQ multiplex PCR. This table holds around 230,000 clones, 80% to 90% found once. Participants had their cohort set by participant-reported clinical history. This chain joins TRBV7-7 and TRBJ2-1; possibly TRBD2 for D (5 bases). The sequence was obtained from a middle-aged man who had recovered from COVID-19. Material: PBMCs or T cells enriched from blood (not recorded which). CDR3 coding DNA: TGTGCCAGCAGCCCAAGTCGGGGTTACTCCTACAATGAGCAGTTCTTC. It translates to CASSPSRGYSYNEQFF.